Presented here are 14 T cell receptor beta chains from one specimen sequenced in a study of OX40 agonist ivuxolimab in advanced cancers. This table comes from immunoSEQ multiplex PCR, and its TCRdb copy is limited to in-frame clones, with some not included. The data hold tens of thousands of clones, with around nine tenths observed a single time. Material: CD4+ or CD8+ T cells sorted from blood, obtained in a trial of the OX40 agonist ivuxolimab. All receptors come from an adult with an advanced solid tumor such as melanoma, head and neck, liver or kidney cancer.

This sequence joins TRBV29-1 and TRBJ2-7, with 9 bases fitting TRBD1. In germline, CDR1 is SQVTM, CDR2 ANQGSEA. The V segment lost 4 bases and the J segment 6 bases; nucleotides outside the gene matches: 4. This CDR3 contains 12 residues. The CDR3 region is CSVGTGVSEQYF. CDR3 nucleotide sequence: TGCAGCGTTGGGACAGGGGTGTCCGAGCAGTACTTC.

The genes are TRBV11-2 and TRBJ1-3; no firm D call. There are 15 residues in the CDR3. Germline-derived CDR1 and CDR2 are SGHAT and FQNNGV. The V gene lost 0 bases and the J gene lost 0 bases, with 6 bases spanning the gap. The CDR3 DNA is TGTGCCAGCAGCTTAGATAGCCGCTCTGGAAACACCATATATTTT. This gives the protein CASSLDSRSGNTIYF.

The gene calls are TRBV6-5 and TRBJ1-5, with D unresolved. Germline CDR1 MNHEY, CDR2 SVGAGI. The germline V and J ends were trimmed by 7 bases and 0 bases, with 7 bases remaining between them. The CDR3 spans 13 residues. CDR3 in amino acids: CASTQDSNQPQHF. DNA of the CDR3: TGTGCCAGCACCCAGGATAGCAATCAGCCCCAGCATTTT.

This clone was recorded once. This chain connects TRBV29-1 to TRBJ1-1, with a possible D match to TRBD1 (5 bases). Germline V lookup: CDR1 SQVTM, CDR2 ANQGSEA. There are 14 residues in the CDR3. V lost 5 bases, J lost 2 bases, and 15 bases lay in between. CDR3 loop: CSVLGHQINTEAFF. CDR3 DNA sequence: TGCAGCGTTCTTGGACACCAAATCAACACTGAAGCTTTCTTT.

The rearrangement links TRBV7-9 to TRBJ2-7, with no clear D. The CDR3 is made up of 14 amino acids. Germline CDR1 and CDR2: SEHNR and FQNEAQ (reference sequence). The ends were cut back, 0 bases at V and 4 bases at J, with 10 bases in the middle. The CDR3 is CASSLAAATYEQYF. In nucleotides, the CDR3 is TGTGCCAGCAGCTTAGCGGCGGCCACTTACGAGCAGTACTTC.

This chain joins TRBV2 and TRBJ1-2, with D unresolved. The CDR3 consists of 11 residues. V shed 5 bases and J shed 2 bases, with 3 bases lying between them. CDR1 is SNHLY, CDR2 FYNNEI, per germline. The CDR3 is CASSPNYGYTF. The CDR3 nucleotides are TGTGCCAGCAGTCCGAACTATGGCTACACCTTC.

This chain joins TRBV6-1 and TRBJ2-7; D not resolved. This CDR3 contains 15 residues. Trimming removed 3 bases from V and 0 bases from J, with 12 bases in between. CDR1 and CDR2 from the germline V gene are MNHNS and SASEGT. CDR3 in DNA: TGTGCCAGCAGTGAGGACCGCCTCATCTCCTACGAGCAGTACTTC. Its translation is CASSEDRLISYEQYF.

This clone has a single count. This chain joins TRBV9 and TRBJ2-2; the match to TRBD2 covers 10 bases. V was clipped by 4 bases and J by 5 bases; unmatched bases: 8. The CDR3 loop spans 16 amino acids. Per the germline V gene, CDR1 is SGDLS and CDR2 is YYNGEE. CDR3: CASSFRTSGSTGELFF. CDR3 coding DNA: TGTGCCAGCAGCTTTCGGACTAGCGGAAGTACCGGGGAGCTGTTTTTT.

The chain combines TRBV6-6 with TRBJ1-1; 9 bases are shared with TRBD1. Germline CDR1 MNHNY, CDR2 SVGAGI (reference sequence). After removal of 0 bases from V and 4 bases from J, the junction contained 3 bases not matched to a gene. CDR3 size: 15 residues. CDR3 nucleotides: TGTGCCAGCAGTTACTCACCGGGACAGGGCACTGAAGCTTTCTTT. Protein sequence: CASSYSPGQGTEAFF.

V is TRBV6-4 and J is TRBJ2-1; 13 bases are a match to TRBD2. The CDR3 has 17 residues. V lost 2 bases to trimming and J lost 7 bases; unmatched junction nucleotides: 8. The germline gives CDR1 MRHNA, CDR2 SNTAGT. CDR3 in amino acids: CASSDGPGLAGSNEQFF. The CDR3, as DNA: TGTGCCAGCAGTGACGGGCCGGGACTAGCGGGATCAAATGAGCAGTTCTTC.

The chain carries TRBV6-1 and TRBJ2-3; TRBD2 matches at 7 bases. CDR3 size: 15 residues. With V trimmed by 4 bases and J by 1 base, 5 bases remained unmatched. CDR1 is MNHNS and CDR2 is SASEGT in the germline V gene. The CDR3 reads CASSGETSGTDTQYF. For the CDR3, the DNA is TGTGCCAGCAGTGGGGAAACTAGCGGCACAGATACGCAGTATTTT.

The genes are TRBV10-3 and TRBJ1-2, with D hard to call. Germline V gives CDR1 ENHRY, CDR2 SYGVKD. The CDR3 is 14 amino acids. Trimming shortened V by 2 bases and J by 7 bases, and 14 bases separated the two germline ends. CDR3 in amino acids: CAISEPPNGLGYTF. In DNA, the CDR3 is TGTGCCATCAGTGAGCCACCGAATGGACTTGGCTACACCTTC.

The chain recombines TRBV28 with TRBJ1-5; 9 bases map to TRBD1. CDR1 and CDR2 from the germline V gene are MDHEN and SYDVKM. V was pared by 4 bases and J by 0 bases, with 10 bases of the junction left unmatched. The CDR3 length is 18 residues. The CDR3 region is CASSSGQGRYNSNQPQHF. In DNA form, the CDR3 reads TGTGCCAGCAGTTCCGGACAGGGGAGATATAATAGCAATCAGCCCCAGCATTTT.

The chain has TRBV30 and TRBJ1-4, with D hard to call. The CDR3 has 13 amino acids. V gave up 1 base and J gave up 8 bases, with 11 bases separating them. Germline V CDR1 and CDR2: GTSNPN, SVGIG (reference sequence). The DNA for the CDR3 is TGTGCCTGGAGTGGGGATCTAGGGGAAAAACTGTTTTTT. Translated: CAWSGDLGEKLFF.